This TCR beta chain stems from a study of a mutant IDH1 vaccine in newly diagnosed glioma. Across the whole study: Most patients had radiochemotherapy with temozolomide before enrollment; others had one alone.

As concerns this clone: Antigen unknown.

Stated time point: week 11, during vaccination. Vaccination comprised doses that each held 300 ug of mutant IDH1 20-mer peptide, plus topical imiquimod. TCRdb's table, derived via immunoSEQ multiplex PCR, lists solely in-frame clones and lacks some. The table shows fewer than 150,000 clones, with roughly 88% occurring only once. Trimming cost V 8 bases and J 3 bases, with 14 bases left between them. The CDR3 loop spans 13 amino acids. CDR1 and CDR2 (germline): MNHEY, SMNVEV (reference sequence). The chain uses TRBV27 and TRBJ2-7; D is undetermined. The input for sequencing was PBMCs, taken from a glioma patient whose treatment included an IDH1 peptide vaccine. This TCR was recovered from a woman aged 45-60 years with glioma. This CDR3 reads CASGSGPGYEQYF. As DNA, the CDR3 is TGTGCCAGCGGATCCGGGCCAGGCTACGAGCAGTACTTC.